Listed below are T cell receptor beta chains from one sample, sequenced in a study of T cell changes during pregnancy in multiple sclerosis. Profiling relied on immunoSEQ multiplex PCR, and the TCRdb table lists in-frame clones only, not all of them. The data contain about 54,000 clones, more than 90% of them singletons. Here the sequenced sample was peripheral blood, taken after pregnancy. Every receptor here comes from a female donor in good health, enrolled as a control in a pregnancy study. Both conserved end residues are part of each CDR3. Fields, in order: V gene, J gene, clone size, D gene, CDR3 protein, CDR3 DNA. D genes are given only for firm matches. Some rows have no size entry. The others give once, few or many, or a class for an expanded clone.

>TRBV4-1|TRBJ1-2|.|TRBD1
CASGHMRTGRDYGYTF
TGCGCCAGCGGGCATATGCGGACAGGGCGCGACTATGGCTACACCTTC
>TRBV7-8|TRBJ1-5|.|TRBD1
CASRSGGGRTYSNQPQHF
TGTGCCAGCCGCAGTGGAGGGGGCCGGACGTATAGCAATCAGCCCCAGCATTTT
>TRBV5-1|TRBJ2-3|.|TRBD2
CASSFASGGGDTQYF
TGCGCCAGCAGCTTTGCTAGCGGGGGTGGAGATACGCAGTATTTT
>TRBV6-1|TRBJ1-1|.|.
CASEFDRLNTEAFF
TGTGCCAGCGAGTTTGACAGACTGAACACTGAAGCTTTCTTT
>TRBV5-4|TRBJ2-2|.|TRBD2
CASSFGTRDTGELFF
TGTGCCAGCAGCTTCGGGACTAGAGACACCGGGGAGCTGTTTTTT
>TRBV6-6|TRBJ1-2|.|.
CASRNSGTDYGYTF
TGTGCCAGCAGGAACTCCGGGACTGACTATGGCTACACCTTC
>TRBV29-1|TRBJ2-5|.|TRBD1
CSVEPRGLETQYF
TGCAGCGTTGAACCCAGGGGGCTTGAGACCCAGTACTTC
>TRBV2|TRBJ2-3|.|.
CASSEVGSTDTQYF
TGTGCCAGCAGTGAAGTCGGGAGCACAGATACGCAGTATTTT
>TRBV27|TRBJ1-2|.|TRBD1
CASSLSPTPGQGAPGYTF
TGTGCCAGCAGTTTATCCCCCACCCCCGGACAGGGGGCGCCTGGCTACACCTTC
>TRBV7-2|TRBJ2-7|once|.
CASSYDIIPYEQYF
TGTGCCAGCAGCTACGACATTATTCCCTACGAGCAGTACTTC
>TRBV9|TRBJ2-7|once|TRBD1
CASSVGVRGFNEQYF
TGTGCCAGCAGCGTAGGCGTCAGGGGGTTCAACGAGCAGTACTTC
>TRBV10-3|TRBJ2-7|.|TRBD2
CAISAGASGVQEYEQYF
TGTGCCATCAGTGCGGGGGCTAGCGGGGTCCAGGAGTACGAGCAGTACTTC
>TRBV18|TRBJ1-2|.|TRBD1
CASSTGQGRQGYGYTF
TGTGCCAGCTCAACCGGACAGGGGAGGCAGGGCTATGGCTACACCTTC
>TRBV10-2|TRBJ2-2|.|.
CASSALAPGELFF
TGCGCCAGCAGTGCACTAGCACCCGGGGAGCTGTTTTTT
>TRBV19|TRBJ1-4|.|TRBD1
CASSFRGRTNEKLFF
TGTGCCAGTAGTTTCAGGGGGCGAACTAATGAAAAACTGTTTTTT
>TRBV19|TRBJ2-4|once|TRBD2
CASSYLAGGPDIQYF
TGTGCCAGTAGTTACCTAGCGGGAGGGCCTGACATTCAGTACTTC
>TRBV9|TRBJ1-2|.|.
CASSVDFRGTGYTF
TGTGCCAGCAGCGTAGATTTCAGGGGAACGGGCTACACCTTC
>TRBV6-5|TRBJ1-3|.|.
CASGRYRGNTIYF
TGTGCCAGCGGGCGATACAGGGGAAACACCATATATTTT
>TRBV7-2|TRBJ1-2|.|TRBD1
CASSRGTGTDGYTF
TGTGCCAGCAGCAGAGGGACAGGGACTGATGGCTACACCTTC
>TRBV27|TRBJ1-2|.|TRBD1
CASSARTGTNYGYTF
TGTGCCAGCAGTGCCCGGACAGGGACTAACTATGGCTACACCTTC
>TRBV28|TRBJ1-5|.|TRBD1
CASSLRGRGLGNQPQHF
TGTGCCAGCAGTTTAAGGGGCAGGGGGCTGGGCAATCAGCCCCAGCATTTT
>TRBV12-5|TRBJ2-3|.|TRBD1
CASGKNTGTGWGTDTQYF
TGTGCTAGTGGCAAAAATACCGGGACAGGGTGGGGCACAGATACGCAGTATTTT
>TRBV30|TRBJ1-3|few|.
CAWWPGVGNTIYF
TGTGCCTGGTGGCCAGGGGTGGGAAACACCATATATTTT
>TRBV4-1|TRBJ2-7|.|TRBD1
CASSRGTGGDEQYF
TGCGCCAGCAGCCGAGGGACAGGGGGCGACGAGCAGTACTTC
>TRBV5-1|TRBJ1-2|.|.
CASSPRSPGASNYGYTF
TGCGCCAGCAGCCCACGGTCGCCCGGAGCCTCTAACTATGGCTACACCTTC
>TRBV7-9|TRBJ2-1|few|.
CASSVLAYNEQFF
TGTGCCAGCAGCGTACTAGCTTACAATGAGCAGTTCTTC
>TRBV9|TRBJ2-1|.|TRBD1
CASSVTGQGYNEQFF
TGTGCCAGCAGCGTAACAGGACAGGGGTACAATGAGCAGTTCTTC
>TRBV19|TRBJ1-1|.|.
CASSSGGWTLNTEAFF
TGTGCCAGTAGTAGCGGGGGCTGGACGTTGAACACTGAAGCTTTCTTT
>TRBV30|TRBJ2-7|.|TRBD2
CAWSVRAGTSGRAIHEQYF
TGTGCCTGGAGTGTACGAGCCGGGACTAGCGGGAGGGCCATCCACGAGCAGTACTTC
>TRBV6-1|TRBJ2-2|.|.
CASSVRFPAARVTGELFF
TGTGCCAGCAGTGTTAGGTTTCCGGCGGCCAGGGTCACCGGGGAGCTGTTTTTT
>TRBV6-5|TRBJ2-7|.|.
CASSSNRDYSYEQYF
TGTGCCAGCAGTTCTAACAGGGACTACTCCTACGAGCAGTACTTC
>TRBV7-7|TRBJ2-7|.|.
CASSLGLGTNYEQYF
TGTGCCAGCAGCTTAGGGCTCGGCACTAACTACGAGCAGTACTTC